A single sample is the source of the 23 T cell receptor beta chains below, sequenced in a study of blood T cells in healthy people across ages. Primers used in a second PCR of about 6 to 11 cycles were a sample-barcoded 5' primer and a J-beta primer mix. TCRdb reprocessed the 5' RACE reads via MiXCR and lists one record per CDR3 protein. The sample lists around 900,000 distinct CDR3 sequences, 45% to 60% occurring once. The sample taken for sequencing was blood. The receptors were gathered from a woman aged 55-70 years in good health.

The chain recombines TRBV29-1 with TRBJ2-1, with D tentatively TRBD2 (6 bases). The length of the CDR3 is 15 residues. Germline assignment: CDR1 SQVTM and CDR2 ANQGSEA. The V end was cut by 2 bases, the J end by 3 bases, with 14 bases between. The CDR3 DNA is TGCAGCGTTGAACCGAGGGCTAGCGTCTACAATGAGCAGTTCTTC. The encoded protein is CSVEPRASVYNEQFF.

This chain joins TRBV5-1 and TRBJ2-1; D unclear. CDR1 is SGHRS and CDR2 is YFSETQ in the germline V gene. V was shortened by 0 bases and J by 5 bases, with 6 bases between the two germline ends. The CDR3 extends over 13 amino acids. CDR3 nucleotides: TGCGCCAGCAGCTTGGGCTGGAACAATGAGCAGTTCTTC. Translation gives CASSLGWNNEQFF.

This clonotype showed up many times. The chain has TRBV27 and TRBJ2-7; either TRBD1 or TRBD2 may fit D (5 bases each). Trimming left V 4 bases short and J 0 bases short, with 7 bases between. Per the germline V gene, CDR1 is MNHEY and CDR2 is SMNVEV (reference sequence). This CDR3 region has 13 residues. The CDR3 DNA follows: TGTGCCAGCAGTTGGGGGAGCTCCTACGAGCAGTACTTC. This translates into CASSWGSSYEQYF.

The chain joins TRBV6-5 to TRBJ2-5, with D possibly being TRBD2 (6 bases). In germline, CDR1 is MNHEY, CDR2 SVGAGI. V lost 3 bases, J lost 1 base, and 9 bases lay in between. There are 14 residues in the CDR3. DNA of the CDR3: TGTGCCAGCAGTTATGCTAGCGCCCAAGAGACCCAGTACTTC. Protein sequence: CASSYASAQETQYF.

This rearrangement joins TRBV12-3 or TRBV12-4 to TRBJ2-7; TRBD2 is a possible D gene (5 bases). The CDR3 has 17 amino acids. The ends were cut back, 7 bases at V and 0 bases at J, with 22 bases in the middle. CDR3 nucleotides: TGTGCCAGCAACCTCCCCGGACTCCGTCCTAGCTCCTACGAGCAGTACTTC. Translating gives CASNLPGLRPSSYEQYF.

The chain is built from TRBV3-1 and TRBJ2-4, with TRBD1 identical over 10 bases. Trimming at V came to 1 base and at J to 0 bases, leaving 12 bases not matched to a gene. CDR1 and CDR2 from the germline V gene are LGHDT and YNNKEL (reference sequence). The CDR3 sequence is 20 residues long. CDR3 DNA sequence: TGTGCCAGCAGCCAAGGTGTCCGGGACAGGGGAACTGTAGCCAAAAACATTCAGTACTTC. Translating gives CASSQGVRDRGTVAKNIQYF.

The chain is built from TRBV27 and TRBJ2-5, with TRBD1 matching 9 bases. The DNA matches TRBJ2-7 better at its end, which makes the J call doubtful. CDR1 is MNHEY, CDR2 SMNVEV, per germline (reference sequence). The CDR3 has 14 amino acids. This chain's CDR3 is CASRPFGQGNEQYF. DNA of the CDR3: TGTGCCAGCAGGCCGTTTGGACAGGGGAACGAGCAGTACTTC.

In this sample, this clonotype turned up a few times. This chain connects TRBV6-2 or TRBV6-3 to TRBJ2-1; 13 bases match TRBD2. CDR1 MNHEY and CDR2 SVGEGT come from the germline V gene. The CDR3 contains 16 residues. The J segment lost 4 bases and the V segment lost 5 bases, leaving 5 bases of the junction unmatched. The chain's CDR3 is CASSQMTSGRYNEQFF. In DNA, the CDR3 is TGTGCCAGCAGTCAAATGACTAGCGGGAGGTACAATGAGCAGTTCTTC.

The CDR3 DNA reads as TGCAGCGTTGTGGGACTAGCGGATGAGCAGTTCTTC. Translation: CSVVGLADEQFF. This chain joins TRBV29-1 and TRBJ2-1; 11 nucleotides line up with TRBD2. The germline V gene has CDR1 SQVTM and CDR2 ANQGSEA. The CDR3 extends over 12 amino acids. The V and J ends lost 4 bases and 8 bases, in that order; junction bases with no gene match: 1.

This chain uses TRBV3-1 with TRBJ2-7; D unresolved. The better agreement between TRBJ2-5 and the DNA end casts doubt on the J call. The CDR3 has 12 residues. CDR1 is LGHDT and CDR2 is YNNKEL in the germline V gene (reference sequence). The CDR3 reads CASSRLLGTQYF. CDR3 nucleotides: TGTGCCAGCAGCCGACTCCTAGGGACCCAGTACTTC.

The chain has TRBV5-1 and TRBJ2-2; TRBD2 might be the D (5 bases). This CDR3 is built from 13 residues. Per germline, CDR1 SGHRS and CDR2 YFSETQ. V lost 2 bases, J lost 7 bases, and 9 bases lay in between. In DNA form, the CDR3 reads TGCGCCAGCAGCTTACCGGGAATCGGGGAGCTGTTTTTT. This codes for CASSLPGIGELFF.

The chain couples TRBV11-2 to TRBJ1-6; D is possibly TRBD1 (6 bases). Germline V gene data show CDR1 as SGHAT and CDR2 as FQNNGV. The CDR3 is made up of 21 amino acids. V was cut by 5 bases and J by 5 bases, with 31 bases left in between. CDR3 coding DNA: TGTGCCAGCAGCGCCCTCGGGGGCCTTACCACCACCCGACCAGATAATTCACCCCTCCACTTT. Translating it yields CASSALGGLTTTRPDNSPLHF.

This CDR3 reads CATSRAEGRNEQYF. In nucleotides, the CDR3 is TGTGCCACCAGTAGGGCAGAGGGGAGGAACGAGCAGTACTTC. This sequence joins TRBV24-1 and TRBJ2-7; tentative D call: TRBD2 (6 bases). CDR1 and CDR2 (germline): KGHDR, SFDVKD. The CDR3 contains 14 residues. V gave up 6 bases and J gave up 5 bases, with 16 bases separating them.

V and J are TRBV7-3 and TRBJ2-1, with 15 bases that match TRBD2. The J call is in doubt because the DNA end fits TRBJ2-7 better. CDR3 size: 19 residues. CDR1 is SGHTA and CDR2 is FQGTGA in the germline V gene. Here the CDR3 reads CASSPGWTSGRGRHNEQYF. Written as DNA, the CDR3 is TGTGCCAGCAGCCCAGGGTGGACTAGCGGGAGGGGGCGACACAATGAGCAGTACTTC.

The chain is built from TRBV6-6 and TRBJ2-7; D unresolved. This CDR3 has 15 residues. The V gene lost 10 bases and the J gene lost 1 base, with 20 bases spanning the gap. CDR1 and CDR2 (germline): MNHNY, SVGAGI (reference sequence). The DNA of the CDR3 is TGTGCCACCCGGCCTCCCGGGCTCGGTTCCTACGAGCAGTACTTC. Translation gives CATRPPGLGSYEQYF.

This clonotype was found a few times. The gene calls are TRBV4-1 and TRBJ2-3; TRBD1 aligns across 8 bases. This CDR3 is built from 17 residues. J gave up 7 bases and V 6 bases, and 18 bases lay outside the gene matches. CDR1 and CDR2 from the germline V gene are MGHRA and YSYEKL. CDR3 amino acids: CASRPGQGEAGANTQYF. The CDR3 DNA reads TGCGCCAGCAGACCCGGACAGGGAGAGGCTGGGGCGAATACGCAGTATTTT.

Concerning this clonotype: This may be a read error, as it is one base from a much larger clone. The V call is TRBV29-1, the J call TRBJ2-7; D is possibly TRBD1 (5 bases). The CDR3 covers 12 residues. CDR1 is SQVTM, CDR2 ANQGSEA, per germline. Here the CDR3 reads CSALDNSYEQYF. The CDR3 bases are TGCAGTGCTCTGGACAACTCCTACGAGCAGTACTTC.

This clonotype is a singleton in its sample. The gene calls are TRBV7-9 and TRBJ2-4; a weak D match, TRBD2 (5 bases). Germline loops: CDR1 SEHNR, CDR2 FQNEAQ (reference sequence). This CDR3 spans 15 amino acids. Trimming cost V 5 bases and J 13 bases, with 24 bases left between them. CDR3 bases: TGTGCCAGCAGCCCCTGGGTCGGAGGTACAAATGAGCAGTACTTC. As protein: CASSPWVGGTNEQYF.

This chain uses TRBV29-1 with TRBJ2-1; D unresolved. V gave up 4 bases and J gave up 7 bases, with 8 bases separating them. Germline CDR1 and CDR2: SQVTM and ANQGSEA. This CDR3 is built from 11 residues. The CDR3 DNA follows: TGCAGCGTTGGGTTGAGGAATGAGCAGTTCTTC. Residues: CSVGLRNEQFF.

The chain combines TRBV7-6 with TRBJ2-1; 8 bases are a match to TRBD1. Germline V gene data show CDR1 as SGHVS and CDR2 as FNYEAQ. The CDR3 runs to 18 residues. V lost 0 bases and J lost 4; bases outside the gene matches: 11. In DNA form, the CDR3 reads TGTGCCAGCAGCTTAGCGACTACAGGGGGACTTAAATACAATGAGCAGTTCTTC. Translation: CASSLATTGGLKYNEQFF.

This rearrangement joins TRBV12-3 or TRBV12-4 to TRBJ2-3; D is unresolved. The CDR3 covers 15 residues. The germline V and J ends were trimmed by 6 bases and 4 bases, with 17 bases remaining between them. CDR3 coding DNA: TGTGCCAGCAGCAACGGAGTTTTACAAGCAGATACGCAGTATTTT. Translating gives CASSNGVLQADTQYF.

This clonotype was recorded a few times. The V and J genes are TRBV29-1 and TRBJ2-1; the D gene is possibly TRBD2 (6 bases). The CDR3 runs 15 residues. The germline V gene encodes CDR1 SQVTM and CDR2 ANQGSEA. Trimming removed 5 bases from V and 5 bases from J, with 19 bases in between. The CDR3 reads CSVTNLATHNNEQFF. In nucleotides, the CDR3 is TGCAGCGTTACCAACCTAGCGACACATAACAATGAGCAGTTCTTC.

About this clonotype itself: It may be a read error: a sequence one base away is much more abundant. CDR3 protein: CSEEQETQYF. The CDR3 coding sequence is TGCAGCGAGGAACAAGAGACCCAGTACTTC. V usage is TRBV29-1 and J usage is TRBJ2-5; D is unresolved. Deletions cut 7 bases from V and 2 bases from J, with 5 bases between. The CDR3 has 10 amino acids. Per germline, CDR1 SQVTM and CDR2 ANQGSEA.